The T cell receptor (beta chain) described here comes from a study of shared clonotypes between healthy human individuals. Study summary: The donor pool was made up of two women and three men aged 18 to 49.

Germline values: CDR1 SGDLS, CDR2 YYNGEE. Trimming stripped 5 bases from V and 2 bases from J, with 13 bases between. This CDR3 has 14 amino acids. The naive CD8 subset, CD45RO-negative cells positively selected for CCR7, excluded terminally differentiated effector memory CD45RA+ cells. This clone has more than one count but fewer than ten. What it recognizes is unknown. The study, taken as a whole, reports: Between four donors, naive CD4 clonotypes were shared at a level of about 5%.

Profiled with immunoSEQ multiplex PCR; TCRdb holds only in-frame clones, not every one. The sample has approximately 2,200,000 clones; 93% are singletons. V gene TRBV9 combines with J gene TRBJ1-1, with D possibly being TRBD1 (5 bases). The source material was naive CD8+ T cells from PBMCs. The receptor's source is a man younger than 35 in good health. Some clones in this sample may be carry-over from other donors' samples. This chain's CDR3 is CASSARGQNTEAFF. In nucleotides, the CDR3 is TGTGCCAGCAGTGCACGGGGCCAAAACACTGAAGCTTTCTTT. The full variable domain, rest sourced from reference TRBV9 and TRBJ1-1, is DSGVTQTPKHLITATGQRVTLRCSPRSGDLSVYWYQQSLDQGLQFLIQYYNGEERAKGNILERFSAQQFPDLHSELNLSSLELGDSALYFCASSARGQNTEAFFGQGTRLTVV.